One and the same sample provided the 7 T cell receptor beta chains below, sequenced in a study of identical twins. TCRdb analysed the 5' RACE reads with MiXCR anew, one entry per CDR3 protein. The repertoire includes 430,000 or so distinct CDR3 sequences, 20% to 25% of them detected once, and about 3% sits in the top ten. The data also belong to a second study, concerning T cells expressing NK-cell markers.

The source material was CD4+ T cells sorted from blood. These TCRs come from a woman in her late teens or twenties in good health.

Regarding this clonotype: This may be a read error: a much more frequent sequence differs by one nucleotide. The rearrangement uses TRBV5-5 and TRBJ2-7; D unresolved. Germline CDR1 and CDR2: SGHKS and YYEKEE (reference sequence). CDR3 length: 14 amino acids. The V gene lost 2 bases and the J gene lost 7 bases, with 16 bases spanning the gap. The CDR3 region is CASSLSSRIGEQYF. The DNA of the CDR3 is TGTGCCAGCAGCTTATCCAGCAGGATCGGGGAGCAGTACTTC. Full variable domain (outside the CDR3, taken from reference TRBV5-5 and TRBJ2-7): DAGVTQSPTHLIKTRGQQVTLRCSPISGHKSVSWYQQVLGQGPQFIFQYYEKEERGRGNFPDRFSARQFPNYSSELNVNALLLGDSALYLCASSLSSRIGEQYFGPGTRLTVT.

This chain connects TRBV7-9 to TRBJ1-1; weak D call: TRBD1 (5 bases). This CDR3 comprises 14 residues. Trimming took off 5 bases at V and 4 bases at J, with 14 bases between the two ends. The germline CDR1 and CDR2 sequences are SEHNR and FQNEAQ (reference sequence). The CDR3 coding sequence is TGTGCCAGCAGCCTAAGGGGAGAGGGCACTGAAGCTTTCTTT. This encodes CASSLRGEGTEAFF.

The genes are TRBV15 and TRBJ2-1; 12 nucleotides agree with TRBD2. The germline V gene encodes CDR1 LNHNV and CDR2 YYDKDF (reference sequence). The V segment lost 1 base and the J segment 4 bases; nucleotides outside the gene matches: 5. The length of the CDR3 is 17 residues. CDR3 residues: CATSRGTSGNFYNEQFF. The CDR3 nucleotides are TGTGCCACCAGCAGAGGGACTAGCGGGAATTTTTACAATGAGCAGTTCTTC.

This clonotype has just a few counts. V and J are TRBV12-3 or TRBV12-4 and TRBJ1-4, with 10 nucleotides matching TRBD1. The J segment lost 8 bases and the V segment lost 8 bases, leaving 5 bases of the junction unmatched. This CDR3 is built from 13 residues. CDR3 sequence (DNA): TGTGCCAGCGGAAGACAGGGGGCGGAAAAACTGTTTTTT. It codes for CASGRQGAEKLFF.

This clonotype was recorded a few times. The chain joins TRBV2 to TRBJ1-5; possible D gene TRBD1, 5 bases. Germline CDR1 is SNHLY and CDR2 is FYNNEI. V lost 6 bases and J lost 0, with 9 bases in between. The CDR3 has 14 amino acids. CDR3 bases: TGTGCCAGCAGATGGACAAATAGCAATCAGCCCCAGCATTTT. Its protein product is CASRWTNSNQPQHF.

This chain joins TRBV5-1 and TRBJ2-1; no clear D gene. Germline assignment: CDR1 SGHRS and CDR2 YFSETQ. The V and J ends lost 7 bases and 5 bases respectively, with 19 bases between them. The CDR3 is 15 amino acids. CDR3 in DNA: TGCGCCAGCGAGAGTCGGTCCGGCAGCGACAATGAGCAGTTCTTC. Protein sequence: CASESRSGSDNEQFF.

The chain couples TRBV20-1 to TRBJ1-1, with unresolved D. The CDR3 totals 11 residues. Germline CDR1 and CDR2: DFQATT and SNEGSKA (reference sequence). The V end lost 3 bases, the J end lost 8 bases, and 10 bases lay between the germline ends. In nucleotides, the CDR3 is TGCAGTGCTAGGGACCAGACAGAAGCTTTCTTT. Translation: CSARDQTEAFF.